The sequence of this T cell receptor (beta chain) was determined in a study of T cells in Graves' hyperthyroidism and ophthalmopathy. Germline CDR1 and CDR2: LNHDA and SQIVND (reference sequence). V gave up 1 base and J gave up 3 bases; unmatched junction bases: 5. The CDR3 has 16 amino acids. Each person with ophthalmopathy scored at least 3 on the Clinical Activity Score, reached NOSPECS grade 4 or higher, and had been ill under 3 months. Researchers took RNA transcripts and amplified the TCR beta CDR3 regions from them. During a first-round RT-PCR of the TCR CDR3, the HTBI primer set was used. Via MiXCR, TCRdb re-called the multiplex PCR reads, giving one row per CDR3 protein. The table shows over 250,000 distinct CDR3 sequences, with approximately 13% occurring only once.

The chain joins TRBV19 to TRBJ2-7; 11 bases line up with TRBD2. Sample: blood. This sequence originates from a woman between 40 and 55 years old with Graves' ophthalmopathy. The CDR3, as DNA: TGTGCCAGTAGTATAGGCACTAGCGGGAGAGGCTACGAGCAGTACTTC. Translating it yields CASSIGTSGRGYEQYF.